The rows below give T cell receptor beta chains drawn from one sample of a study of T cell repertoires in cytomegalovirus infection. TCRdb used MiXCR to reprocess the reads, holding one entry per CDR3 protein. The sample shows hundreds of thousands of distinct CDR3 sequences, approximately 33% of them seen only once. What these receptors recognize is not known. Sample: cultured PBMCs, taken from culture after CMV antigen stimulation. The source of these receptors is a human donor in good health (CMV status not recorded). Some clones in this sample may be carry-over from other donors' samples. CDR3s include the opening cysteine and the closing phenylalanine or tryptophan. The order of the fields is J gene, D gene, V gene, clone size, CDR3 DNA, CDR3 protein. A D gene is named only where the DNA matches it firmly. The size entry is marked missing in some rows and otherwise reads once, few, many or a size class.

J: TRBJ2-5; D: -; V: TRBV2; size: few; DNA: TGTGCCAGCAGCGACCGAGGACCCCAGTACTTC; CDR3: CASSDRGPQYF
J: TRBJ1-4; D: TRBD1; V: TRBV6-5; size: few; DNA: TGTGCCAGCAGAAGTCCCGGGACAGGGTTTGAAAAACTGTTTTTT; CDR3: CASRSPGTGFEKLFF
J: TRBJ1-4; D: -; V: TRBV6-6; size: -; DNA: TGTGCCAGCAGTTACTCGGCGGGTAGAGATGAAAAACTGTTTTTT; CDR3: CASSYSAGRDEKLFF
J: TRBJ1-2; D: -; V: TRBV7-6; size: -; DNA: TGTGCCAGCAGCTTAAAAAACAGCGCATTCGGGGGCTACACCTTC; CDR3: CASSLKNSAFGGYTF
J: TRBJ1-5; D: -; V: TRBV6-1; size: many; DNA: TGTGCCAGCAGTCGACAGGTTCTAGGCAATCAGCCCCAGCATTTT; CDR3: CASSRQVLGNQPQHF
J: TRBJ2-1; D: -; V: TRBV6-1; size: few; DNA: TGTGCCACGGGGGACCCGACCTACAATGAGCAGTTCTTC; CDR3: CATGDPTYNEQFF
J: TRBJ2-7; D: TRBD2; V: TRBV7-2; size: few; DNA: TGTGCCAGCAGCTTAGCCAGCGGGGTACCCTACGAGCAGTACTTC; CDR3: CASSLASGVPYEQYF
J: TRBJ1-2; D: -; V: TRBV7-2; size: many; DNA: TGTGCCAGCAGCTTCAGGACCAACAGCTACACCTTC; CDR3: CASSFRTNSYTF
J: TRBJ1-4; D: -; V: TRBV27; size: -; DNA: TGTGCCAGCAGTCCCCCGAACCGTGCCGACAGGTACGCCGCAACTAATGAAAAACTGTTTTTT; CDR3: CASSPPNRADRYAATNEKLFF
J: TRBJ2-7; D: TRBD2; V: TRBV7-9; size: -; DNA: TGTGCCAGCAGCATAGCGGGAGCAGACTACGAGCAGTACTTC; CDR3: CASSIAGADYEQYF
J: TRBJ1-5; D: TRBD1; V: TRBV28; size: few; DNA: TGTGCCAGCAGTTTGACAGGGATCCATCAGCCCCAGCATTTT; CDR3: CASSLTGIHQPQHF
J: TRBJ1-1; D: -; V: TRBV11-2; size: few; DNA: TGTGCCAGCAGCCGGGTAGGGAACACTGAAGCTTTCTTT; CDR3: CASSRVGNTEAFF
J: TRBJ2-5; D: -; V: TRBV20-1; size: few; DNA: TGCAGTGCTAGGGAACCCGCAGGGACCCGTGGGACCCAGTACTTC; CDR3: CSAREPAGTRGTQYF
J: TRBJ1-1; D: TRBD1; V: TRBV7-8; size: many; DNA: TGTGCCAGCAGCAACCCACAGGGGGCGGGCACTGAAGCTTTCTTT; CDR3: CASSNPQGAGTEAFF
J: TRBJ2-7; D: -; V: TRBV20-1; size: -; DNA: TGCAGTGCTAGAGATCGGAAGGGAGACCCCTGGGAGCAGTACTTC; CDR3: CSARDRKGDPWEQYF
J: TRBJ1-5; D: TRBD1; V: TRBV20-1; size: -; DNA: TGCAGTGCTAGAGGGGACAGGGACAATCAGCCCCAGCATTTT; CDR3: CSARGDRDNQPQHF
J: TRBJ1-1; D: -; V: TRBV7-8; size: -; DNA: TGTGCCAGCAGCTCCCTGGGGGATAACACTGAAGCTTTCTTT; CDR3: CASSSLGDNTEAFF
J: TRBJ2-1; D: -; V: TRBV3-1; size: few; DNA: TGTGCCAGCAGCCAACCGGACGGGGGAAATGAGCAGTTCTTC; CDR3: CASSQPDGGNEQFF
J: TRBJ1-2; D: -; V: TRBV20-1; size: -; DNA: TGCAGTGCTAGAGATCGGACAGAGCCTAACTATGGCTACACCTTC; CDR3: CSARDRTEPNYGYTF
J: TRBJ2-3; D: TRBD2; V: TRBV19; size: -; DNA: TGTGCCAGTAGTATAGCTGGAGTCGGACTAGCGGACACAGATACGCAGTATTTT; CDR3: CASSIAGVGLADTDTQYF
J: TRBJ1-1; D: -; V: TRBV6-1; size: -; DNA: TGTGCCAGCAGTGAAAACCGGGCCGGGGACACTGAAGCTTTCTTT; CDR3: CASSENRAGDTEAFF
J: TRBJ1-1; D: TRBD1; V: TRBV5-6; size: few; DNA: TGTGCCAGCCGTCCTAGGGGGCTCGGAACTGAAGCTTTCTTT; CDR3: CASRPRGLGTEAFF
J: TRBJ2-7; D: -; V: TRBV19; size: -; DNA: TGTGCCAGTAGTACCCGACAGAACTCCTACGAGCAGTACTTC; CDR3: CASSTRQNSYEQYF
J: TRBJ2-5; D: -; V: TRBV7-2; size: many; DNA: TGTGCCAGCAGCTTAAGGGGAGAGACCCAGTACTTC; CDR3: CASSLRGETQYF
J: TRBJ1-4; D: -; V: TRBV6-6; size: few; DNA: TGTGCCAGCAGGGGCCAGGGACACCGGCACACTAATGAAAAACTGTTTTTT; CDR3: CASRGQGHRHTNEKLFF
J: TRBJ2-7; D: -; V: TRBV2; size: -; DNA: TGTGCCAGCCGGGACGGAGTTTCCTACGAGCAGTACTTC; CDR3: CASRDGVSYEQYF
J: TRBJ2-7; D: -; V: TRBV18; size: once; DNA: TGTGCCAGCTCACCATTGGCCCTGGAGCAGTACTTC; CDR3: CASSPLALEQYF
J: TRBJ1-2; D: -; V: TRBV2; size: -; DNA: TGTGCCAGCAGTCTACTGCCGGGGGCAAAGGGCTATGGCTACACCTTC; CDR3: CASSLLPGAKGYGYTF
J: TRBJ1-1; D: TRBD1; V: TRBV7-6; size: few; DNA: TGTGCCAGCAGCGTCGGGACAGATAGGAACACTGAAGCTTTCTTT; CDR3: CASSVGTDRNTEAFF
J: TRBJ2-7; D: TRBD2; V: TRBV5-3; size: -; DNA: TGTGCCTGGGGACTAGCGGGAGTCTACGAGCAGTACTTC; CDR3: CAWGLAGVYEQYF
J: TRBJ2-2; D: -; V: TRBV4-2; size: few; DNA: TGTGCCAGCAGCCAAGCTACGGGGGAGCTGTTTTTT; CDR3: CASSQATGELFF
J: TRBJ1-2; D: TRBD1; V: TRBV6-1; size: few; DNA: TGTGCCAGCAGCACTAGACAGGGGGGATCCTATGGCTACACCTTC; CDR3: CASSTRQGGSYGYTF
J: TRBJ2-7; D: TRBD1; V: TRBV5-4; size: few; DNA: TGTGCCAGCAGCCCGACAGGGGAGGAGCAGTACTTC; CDR3: CASSPTGEEQYF
J: TRBJ2-2; D: -; V: TRBV7-2; size: -; DNA: TGTGCCAGCAGCCCGAGCAGGCATTCGGAGGAGCTGTTTTTT; CDR3: CASSPSRHSEELFF
J: TRBJ2-1; D: TRBD2; V: TRBV11-2; size: few; DNA: TGTGCCAGCAGCTTAGATCCGGGACTAGCGGGGGTTGAGCAGTTCTTC; CDR3: CASSLDPGLAGVEQFF
J: TRBJ2-7; D: -; V: TRBV7-2; size: few; DNA: TGTGCCAGCAGCTTAGATTTGCGGTCCTACGAGCAGTACTTC; CDR3: CASSLDLRSYEQYF
J: TRBJ1-1; D: -; V: TRBV5-1; size: -; DNA: TGCGCCAGCAGCCCCCGGGGGGCAGGCACTGAAGCTTTCTTT; CDR3: CASSPRGAGTEAFF
J: TRBJ1-2; D: -; V: TRBV30; size: -; DNA: TGTGCCTGGGATCATTACAGGGATTGGGGCTACACCTTC; CDR3: CAWDHYRDWGYTF
J: TRBJ1-2; D: -; V: TRBV10-3; size: few; DNA: TGTGCCATCACCGCAGGCACTGGGGACTACACCTTC; CDR3: CAITAGTGDYTF
J: TRBJ2-1; D: TRBD2; V: TRBV20-1; size: -; DNA: TGCAGTGCTAGAGATGGGACTAGCGGGGGTGGCGAGCAGTTCTTC; CDR3: CSARDGTSGGGEQFF
J: TRBJ2-5; D: -; V: TRBV6-1; size: few; DNA: TGTGCCAGCCGCAAGGGCATAATCTACCAAGAGACCCAGTACTTC; CDR3: CASRKGIIYQETQYF
J: TRBJ2-3; D: -; V: TRBV7-6; size: -; DNA: TGTGCCAGCAGCTGGGCGGATGCTACAGATACGCAGTATTTT; CDR3: CASSWADATDTQYF
J: TRBJ2-1; D: TRBD2; V: TRBV27; size: -; DNA: TGTGCCAGCAGCCGACTAGCCGATGAGCAGTTCTTC; CDR3: CASSRLADEQFF
J: TRBJ2-1; D: -; V: TRBV10-3; size: -; DNA: TGTGCCATCAGTGAGTCCTACAATGAGCAGTTCTTC; CDR3: CAISESYNEQFF
J: TRBJ2-7; D: TRBD1; V: TRBV10-3; size: -; DNA: TGTGCCATCAGGAGTGGGACAGTCTACGAGCAGTACTTC; CDR3: CAIRSGTVYEQYF
J: TRBJ1-2; D: -; V: TRBV6-6; size: -; DNA: TGTGCCAGCAGAAGAGCACGGATCTATGGCTACACCTTC; CDR3: CASRRARIYGYTF
J: TRBJ2-5; D: -; V: TRBV7-2; size: -; DNA: TGTGCCAGCAGCTTATTCAGGGGATTGGGCCAAGAGACCCAGTACTTC; CDR3: CASSLFRGLGQETQYF
J: TRBJ1-6; D: -; V: TRBV7-2; size: many; DNA: TGTGCCAGCAGCCAATCGGTGAATTCACCCCTCCACTTT; CDR3: CASSQSVNSPLHF
J: TRBJ1-4; D: -; V: TRBV4-3; size: once; DNA: TGCGCCAGCAGCCAAGATCCCCAGCGGGAAAAACTGTTTTTT; CDR3: CASSQDPQREKLFF
J: TRBJ2-3; D: -; V: TRBV12-3/TRBV12-4; size: few; DNA: TGTGCCAGCAGACCAGGGTTCACAGATACGCAGTATTTT; CDR3: CASRPGFTDTQYF
J: TRBJ2-3; D: TRBD1; V: TRBV6-6; size: few; DNA: TGTGCCAGCAGTGGCCGGGACAGGACCACAGATACGCAGTATTTT; CDR3: CASSGRDRTTDTQYF
J: TRBJ1-3; D: -; V: TRBV20-1; size: few; DNA: TGCAGTGCTAGTCCGGGGGCTGGTAACACCATATATTTT; CDR3: CSASPGAGNTIYF